The 3 T cell receptor beta chains below come from one sample, sequenced in a study of cytomegalovirus exposure and HLA in healthy donors. Primers for the PCR totalled 60 Vbeta and 13 Jbeta. TCRdb's table, derived via immunoSEQ multiplex PCR, lists solely in-frame clones and lacks some. The table records around 150,000 clones, less than 85% of them present only once. Sequenced: PBMCs. These receptors were collected from a man aged 60 to 75 in good health and CMV-seronegative.

In its sample, this clone was seen once. The chain has TRBV4-1 and TRBJ1-1, with TRBD1 matching 7 bases. Trimming took 5 bases from V and 5 from J; bases not matched to a gene: 5. Germline lookup yields CDR1 MGHRA and CDR2 YSYEKL. This CDR3 comprises 13 residues. The chain's CDR3 is CASSYYRGTEAFF. In nucleotides, the CDR3 is TGCGCCAGCAGCTATTACAGGGGAACTGAAGCTTTCTTT.

The chain combines TRBV28 with TRBJ2-1, with TRBD1 matching over 8 bases. Looked up from germline, CDR1 is MDHEN and CDR2 is SYDVKM. The CDR3 runs 15 residues. The trim removed 4 bases at V and 6 bases at J, leaving 8 bases unmatched. CDR3 in amino acids: CASSYRGELGNEQFF. CDR3 sequence (DNA): TGTGCCAGCAGTTACAGGGGGGAACTTGGCAATGAGCAGTTCTTC.

Written as DNA, the CDR3 is TGTGCCAGCAGTCGAGACATCAGGGAGACCCAGTACTTC. Translation gives CASSRDIRETQYF. The V gene is TRBV2, the J gene TRBJ2-5; D is unclear. Between the trimmed V and J ends, which lost 5 bases and 5 bases, there was a span of 12 bases. Germline V gene data show CDR1 as SNHLY and CDR2 as FYNNEI. CDR3 length equals 13 residues.